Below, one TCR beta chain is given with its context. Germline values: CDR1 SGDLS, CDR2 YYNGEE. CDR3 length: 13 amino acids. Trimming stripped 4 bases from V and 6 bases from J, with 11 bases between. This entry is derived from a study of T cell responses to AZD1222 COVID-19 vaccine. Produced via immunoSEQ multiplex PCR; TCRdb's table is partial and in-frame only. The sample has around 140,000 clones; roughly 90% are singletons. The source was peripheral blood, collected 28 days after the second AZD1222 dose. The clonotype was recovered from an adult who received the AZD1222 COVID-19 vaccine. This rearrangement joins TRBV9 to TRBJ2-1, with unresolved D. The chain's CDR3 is CASSTFRTNEQFF. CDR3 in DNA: TGTGCCAGCAGCACATTCAGGACCAATGAGCAGTTCTTC. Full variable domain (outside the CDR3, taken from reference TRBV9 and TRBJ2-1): DSGVTQTPKHLITATGQRVTLRCSPRSGDLSVYWYQQSLDQGLQFLIQYYNGEERAKGNILERFSAQQFPDLHSELNLSSLELGDSALYFCASSTFRTNEQFFGPGTRLTVL.